This TCR beta chain is drawn from a study of blood T cell repertoires in COVID-19. Study context: Sources were T cells, B-cell-depleted T cells, or PBMCs; the material itself was cDNA or gDNA.

The V gene's germline CDR1 is SGHVS and CDR2 FNYEAQ. This CDR3 contains 16 residues. The ends lost 5 bases at V and 6 bases at J; junction bases unmatched: 7. Assay: immunoSEQ multiplex PCR; the TCRdb copy retains only in-frame clones and omits some. The sample yields 120,000 to 150,000 clones, roughly 84% seen once. Sequenced input: peripheral blood. This sequence was found in a human donor in a cohort sampled during active COVID-19. V is TRBV7-6 and J is TRBJ2-1; 13 positions match TRBD2. In DNA, the CDR3 is TGTGCCAGCAGCACTAGCGGGGGGGCCTCGGCCAATGAGCAGTTCTTC. Protein: CASSTSGGASANEQFF. The full variable domain, with the rest looked up from reference TRBV7-6 and TRBJ2-1, is GAGVSQSPRYKVTKRGQDVALRCDPISGHVSLYWYRQALGQGPEFLTYFNYEAQQDKSGLPNDRFSAERPEGSISTLTIQRTEQRDSAMYRCASSTSGGASANEQFFGPGTRLTVL.